A single TCR beta chain is shown here with its context. V was trimmed by 6 bases and J by 3 bases, leaving 14 bases between them. The V gene's germline CDR1 is SGHVT and CDR2 SQSDAQ. The CDR3 extends over 15 amino acids. The data derive from a study of CDR3 diversity in severe acne. TCRdb reprocessed the PCR reads with MiXCR, giving one entry per CDR3 protein. The table includes 90,000 or so distinct CDR3 sequences, about 48% detected once. This receptor was identified in a male donor in good health, serving as a control. Sequences were obtained from blood. The rearrangement links TRBV7-4 to TRBJ2-2; D is ambiguous. The CDR3 DNA is TGTGCCAGCAGACGGTCAGGAGTGGACACCGGGGAGCTGTTTTTT. Its protein is CASRRSGVDTGELFF.